These 30 T cell receptor beta chains originate from one sample sequenced in a study of OX40 agonist ivuxolimab in advanced cancers. TCRdb keeps only in-frame clones here, not all; method: immunoSEQ multiplex PCR. In the table there are 35,000 to 40,000 clones, roughly 80% of which are singletons. The sample in question was CD4+ or CD8+ T cells sorted from blood, obtained in a trial of the OX40 agonist ivuxolimab. The receptors here all came from an adult with an advanced solid tumor such as melanoma, head and neck, liver or kidney cancer.

This clone was found once. This chain connects TRBV15 to TRBJ2-3; perhaps TRBD2 as D (6 bases). There are 15 residues in the CDR3. CDR1 LNHNV and CDR2 YYDKDF come from the germline V gene (reference sequence). The germline V and J ends were trimmed by 1 base and 1 base, with 9 bases remaining between them. CDR3 coding DNA: TGTGCCACCAGCAGAGTACTAGCAGGCACAGATACGCAGTATTTT. Its translation: CATSRVLAGTDTQYF.

The V call is TRBV10-3, the J call TRBJ1-1; the D is unclear. Germline loops: CDR1 ENHRY, CDR2 SYGVKD. With 0 bases removed from V and 1 base from J, the gap between germline ends came to 3 bases. This CDR3 has 13 amino acids. For the CDR3, the DNA is TGTGCCATCAGTGAGTCGGCGAACACTGAAGCTTTCTTT. Its translation: CAISESANTEAFF.

The V call is TRBV20-1, the J call TRBJ2-7; D unclear. The CDR3 has 10 amino acids. CDR1 DFQATT and CDR2 SNEGSKA come from the germline V gene (reference sequence). V was pared by 3 bases and J by 5 bases, with 5 bases between. The CDR3 DNA follows: TGCAGTGCTAGCGGCAACGAGCAGTACTTC. Its protein is CSASGNEQYF.

The rearrangement links TRBV19 to TRBJ2-7, with no clear D. This CDR3 contains 12 residues. CDR1 and CDR2 from the germline V gene are LNHDA and SQIVND (reference sequence). CDR3 protein: CAHHLGVYEQYF. CDR3 DNA: TGTGCGCACCACCTCGGCGTCTACGAGCAGTACTTC.

J is TRBJ2-5 and V is TRBV7-8; no firm D call. The CDR3 length is 16 residues. Trimming took 4 bases from V and 2 from J, leaving 17 bases between them. Germline assignment: CDR1 SGHVS and CDR2 FQNEAQ. DNA of the CDR3: TGTGCCAGCAGCTCAATATTCGTTCAGTCACAAGAGACCCAGTACTTC. Translated: CASSSIFVQSQETQYF.

The J gene is TRBJ2-7, the V gene TRBV28, with 7 nucleotides matching TRBD1. The CDR3 spans 15 residues. Per germline, CDR1 MDHEN and CDR2 SYDVKM. After removal of 6 bases from V and 2 bases from J, the junction contained 10 bases not matched to a gene. CDR3 sequence (DNA): TGTGCCAGCAGAACACCGGGACAGAGTACCTACGAGCAGTACTTC. This codes for CASRTPGQSTYEQYF.

The gene calls are TRBV7-9 and TRBJ1-4; D is ambiguous. CDR1 SEHNR and CDR2 FQNEAQ come from the germline V gene (reference sequence). Trimming cost V 4 bases and J 2 bases, with 8 bases left between them. The CDR3 spans 14 residues. Here the CDR3 DNA reads TGTGCCAGCAGCTCGAGGGTTACTAATGAAAAACTGTTTTTT. Protein: CASSSRVTNEKLFF.

The rearrangement joins TRBV10-1 to TRBJ1-1; no definite D call. Germline-derived CDR1 and CDR2 are WNHNN and SYGVQD (reference sequence). The V end lost 3 bases, the J end lost 1 base, and 3 bases lay between the germline ends. The CDR3 totals 12 residues. The CDR3 protein is CASSDRNTEAFF. CDR3 bases: TGCGCCAGCAGTGACAGGAACACTGAAGCTTTCTTT.

The V gene is TRBV19, the J gene TRBJ1-4, with 7 bases aligning to TRBD1. V was pared by 10 bases and J by 3 bases, with 11 bases of the junction left unmatched. The CDR3 has 15 residues. The V gene's germline CDR1 is LNHDA and CDR2 SQIVND (reference sequence). This chain's CDR3 is CATSPNRGSNEKLFF. Here the CDR3 DNA reads TGTGCCACCAGCCCGAACAGGGGTTCTAATGAAAAACTGTTTTTT.

The gene calls are TRBV6-5 and TRBJ1-4, with 7 bases that match TRBD1. The ends lost 5 bases at V and 10 bases at J; junction bases unmatched: 10. The CDR3 is made up of 14 amino acids. Germline CDR1 MNHEY, CDR2 SVGAGI. CDR3 residues: CASSPLGGDVKLFF. For the CDR3, the DNA is TGTGCCAGCAGTCCCCTAGGGGGCGATGTAAAACTGTTTTTT.

This sequence joins TRBV7-8 and TRBJ2-1; 7 bases line up with TRBD2. V gave up 1 base and J gave up 6 bases; unmatched junction bases: 12. Germline-derived CDR1 and CDR2 are SGHVS and FQNEAQ. This CDR3 has 17 residues. CDR3 DNA: TGTGCCAGCAGCTTAGTGGGCGGGAGAAGGGTACCCAATGAGCAGTTCTTC. Encoded protein: CASSLVGGRRVPNEQFF.

The sample holds one count of this clone. The J gene is TRBJ1-2, the V gene TRBV6-1, with D unclear. Looked up from germline, CDR1 is MNHNS and CDR2 is SASEGT. The CDR3 loop spans 14 amino acids. Trimming cost V 3 bases and J 0 bases, with 8 bases left between them. The CDR3 sequence is CASSDGRPNYGYTF. The DNA of the CDR3 is TGTGCCAGCAGTGATGGACGCCCTAACTATGGCTACACCTTC.

The chain uses TRBV11-3 and TRBJ2-7; 14 nucleotides line up with TRBD2. The CDR3 loop spans 20 amino acids. The V gene end was trimmed by 6 bases and the J gene end by 4 bases; junction bases not matched to a gene: 20. Germline CDR1 reads SGHNT; CDR2 reads YENEEA. The CDR3 protein is CASSIHPRLAGGLVRYEQYF. CDR3 nucleotide sequence: TGTGCCAGCAGTATTCACCCTCGACTAGCGGGAGGGTTGGTGCGGTACGAGCAGTACTTC.

V gene TRBV7-8 combines with J gene TRBJ2-7; 8 nucleotides align to TRBD1. The CDR3 loop spans 13 amino acids. CDR1 and CDR2 from the germline V gene are SGHVS and FQNEAQ. V lost 5 bases, J lost 3 bases, and 3 bases stayed unmatched. The CDR3 region has the DNA TGTGCCAGCAGCCTAGACAGGGGCTACGAGCAGTACTTC. Its translation: CASSLDRGYEQYF.

The chain couples TRBV10-3 to TRBJ2-3, with D unresolved. CDR1 and CDR2 (germline): ENHRY, SYGVKD. CDR3 length: 14 amino acids. Trimming took 4 bases from V and 0 from J, leaving 8 bases between them. The CDR3 nucleotides read TGTGCCATCAGTGTCACCTCTAGCACAGATACGCAGTATTTT. Translation: CAISVTSSTDTQYF.

This clone was counted a few times. The chain links TRBV30 to TRBJ2-3; D ambiguous. With 3 bases removed from V and 0 bases from J, the gap between germline ends came to 10 bases. This CDR3 is built from 14 residues. Germline V gene data show CDR1 as GTSNPN and CDR2 as SVGIG (reference sequence). This CDR3 reads CAWRALTSTDTQYF. The CDR3 DNA is TGTGCCTGGAGGGCCCTGACCAGCACAGATACGCAGTATTTT. Based on the CDR3 plus reference TRBV30 and TRBJ2-3, the full variable domain is SQTIHQWPATLVQPVGSPLSLECTVEGTSNPNLYWYRQAAGRGLQLLFYSVGIGQISSEVPQNLSASRPQDRQFILSSKKLLLSDSGFYLCAWRALTSTDTQYFGPGTRLTVL.

The table lists this clone with a few counts. The chain combines TRBV19 with TRBJ1-4; D is unclear. Germline values: CDR1 LNHDA, CDR2 SQIVND (reference sequence). Trimming shortened V by 5 bases and J by 4 bases, and 5 bases separated the two germline ends. The CDR3 totals 12 residues. The CDR3, as DNA: TGTGCCAGTAGTGAACATAATGAAAAACTGTTTTTT. The encoded protein is CASSEHNEKLFF.

This clone was counted a few times. This chain connects TRBV9 to TRBJ2-5; D possibly uses TRBD1 or TRBD2 (6 bases each). This CDR3 region has 15 residues. The germline gives CDR1 SGDLS, CDR2 YYNGEE. Trimming left V 0 bases short and J 5 bases short, with 14 bases between. CDR3 in amino acids: CASSVEPGAGETQYF. In DNA form, the CDR3 reads TGTGCCAGCAGCGTAGAGCCAGGGGCGGGGGAGACCCAGTACTTC.

The CDR3 is CASSPVTGVGDGYTF. The CDR3 coding sequence is TGTGCCAGCAGTCCAGTAACAGGGGTTGGGGATGGCTACACCTTC. The chain carries TRBV21-1 and TRBJ1-2; the D call TRBD1 from the table was never checked on the DNA. TRBV21-1 is a pseudogene locus. This CDR3 has 15 amino acids.

CDR3 sequence: CASTKTGPRLTDTQYF. CDR3 in DNA: TGTGCCAGCACCAAGACCGGGCCTAGATTAACAGATACGCAGTATTTT. V gene TRBV28 combines with J gene TRBJ2-3; unclear D gene. With 7 bases removed from V and 3 bases from J, the gap between germline ends came to 20 bases. Germline V lookup: CDR1 MDHEN, CDR2 SYDVKM. The CDR3 loop spans 16 amino acids.

J is TRBJ2-5 and V is TRBV4-1; a weak D match, TRBD2 (6 bases). CDR1 is MGHRA and CDR2 is YSYEKL in the germline V gene. The CDR3 contains 15 residues. V was shortened by 3 bases and J by 4 bases, with 15 bases between the two germline ends. For the CDR3, the DNA is TGCGCCAGCAGCCACGGGGGTTACGAGGGAGAGACCCAGTACTTC. Encoded protein: CASSHGGYEGETQYF.

The chain employs TRBV27 and TRBJ2-5; 8 bases agree with TRBD2. The CDR3 extends over 15 amino acids. In germline, CDR1 is MNHEY, CDR2 SMNVEV (reference sequence). Trimming removed 5 bases from V and 3 bases from J; junction bases left unmatched: 8. CDR3 sequence reads: CASSPPPGGEETQYF. Here the CDR3 DNA reads TGTGCCAGCAGTCCACCCCCGGGGGGGGAAGAGACCCAGTACTTC.

In this sample, this clone turned up once. The rearrangement links TRBV18 to TRBJ1-5; D remains unclear. This CDR3 contains 14 residues. The V end lost 4 bases, the J end lost 1 base, and 8 bases lay between the germline ends. Germline V gene sequence: CDR1 KGHSH, CDR2 LQKENI. The CDR3: CASSLTQSNQPQHF. CDR3 DNA: TGTGCCAGCTCACTTACACAGAGCAATCAGCCCCAGCATTTT.

The J gene is TRBJ1-2, the V gene TRBV6-6, with D possibly matching TRBD1 (5 bases). The V and J ends lost 5 bases and 3 bases respectively, with 13 bases between them. CDR1 is MNHNY, CDR2 SVGAGI, per germline (reference sequence). The CDR3 is 14 residues long. CDR3 sequence: CASSVGRGDYGYTF. For the CDR3, the DNA is TGTGCCAGCAGTGTGGGTCGGGGGGACTATGGCTACACCTTC.

The chain recombines TRBV5-4 with TRBJ2-5, with D possibly being TRBD1 or TRBD2 (5 bases each). This CDR3 is 13 amino acids long. Trimming removed 0 bases at V and 2 bases at J, with 5 bases between. Germline assignment: CDR1 SGHNT and CDR2 YYREEE (reference sequence). CDR3 DNA sequence: TGTGCCAGCAGCTTGGGGGGGCAAGAGACCCAGTACTTC. It yields the protein CASSLGGQETQYF.

J is TRBJ2-1 and V is TRBV19; D not resolved. Germline assignment: CDR1 LNHDA and CDR2 SQIVND (reference sequence). The CDR3 spans 14 residues. The V end was cut by 5 bases, the J end by 8 bases, with 16 bases between. DNA for the CDR3: TGTGCCAGTAGTCCTGCATTCTTTGGGGATGAGCAGTTCTTC. It encodes CASSPAFFGDEQFF. Drawing the rest from reference TRBV19 and TRBJ2-1, the complete variable domain is DGGITQSPKYLFRKEGQNVTLSCEQNLNHDAMYWYRQDPGQGLRLIYYSQIVNDFQKGDIAEGYSVSREKKESFPLTVTSAQKNPTAFYLCASSPAFFGDEQFFGPGTRLTVL.

The CDR3 bases are TGTGCCAGCAGCCGAATCGGGACAGGGGATTCACCCCTCCACTTT. It specifies CASSRIGTGDSPLHF. The chain links TRBV6-6 to TRBJ1-6, with TRBD1 matching 10 bases. This CDR3 spans 15 amino acids. J lost 8 bases, V lost 6 bases, and 7 bases had no gene match. The germline V gene encodes CDR1 MNHNY and CDR2 SVGAGI (reference sequence).

In this sample, this clone turned up a few times. V usage is TRBV11-2 and J usage is TRBJ2-1; D gene ambiguous. Germline V lookup: CDR1 SGHAT, CDR2 FQNNGV. V dropped 5 bases and J dropped 4 bases, with 15 bases sitting between them. The CDR3 has 15 amino acids. The CDR3 DNA reads TGTGCCAGCAGCGGCCCTAGGGTAGGGTACAATGAGCAGTTCTTC. Its translation is CASSGPRVGYNEQFF.

A single count supports this clone. The chain employs TRBV11-1 and TRBJ2-7; D ambiguous. The CDR3 extends over 11 amino acids. Germline CDR1 SGHAT, CDR2 FQDESV (reference sequence). V was trimmed by 2 bases and J by 5 bases, leaving 4 bases between them. The CDR3 DNA is TGTGCCAGCAGCTTATGGGACGAGCAGTACTTC. This codes for CASSLWDEQYF.

V is TRBV15 and J is TRBJ1-2; possible D gene TRBD1, 5 bases. The CDR3 spans 13 residues. The V and J ends lost 5 bases and 1 base respectively, with 8 bases between them. Germline V lookup: CDR1 LNHNV, CDR2 YYDKDF (reference sequence). This chain's CDR3 is CATSRDRNYGYTF. The CDR3 coding sequence is TGTGCCACCAGCCGGGACCGTAACTATGGCTACACCTTC.